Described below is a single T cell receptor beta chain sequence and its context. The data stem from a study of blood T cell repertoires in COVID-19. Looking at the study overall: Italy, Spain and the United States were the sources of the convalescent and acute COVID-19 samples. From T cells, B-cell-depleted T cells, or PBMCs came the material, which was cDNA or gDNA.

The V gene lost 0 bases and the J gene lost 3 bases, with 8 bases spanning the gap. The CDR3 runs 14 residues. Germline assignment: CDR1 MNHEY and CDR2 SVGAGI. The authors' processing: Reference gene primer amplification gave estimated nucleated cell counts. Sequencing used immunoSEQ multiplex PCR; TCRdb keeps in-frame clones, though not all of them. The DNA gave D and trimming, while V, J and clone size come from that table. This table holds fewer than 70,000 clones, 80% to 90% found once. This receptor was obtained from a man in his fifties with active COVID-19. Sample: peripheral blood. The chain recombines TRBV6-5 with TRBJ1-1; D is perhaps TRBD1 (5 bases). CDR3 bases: TGTGCCAGCAGTTACTCTACAGGCTACACTGAAGCTTTCTTT. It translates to CASSYSTGYTEAFF.